These 6 T cell receptor beta chains were all obtained from the same sample, sequenced in a study of tumor-infiltrating lymphocytes in primary liver carcinoma (dated by TCRdb to 2016 to 2017). Sequenced on an Illumina HiSeq 2500. Starting from about 500 ng total RNA, TCRbeta-specific cDNA was produced by reverse transcription with a constant-region primer and ProtoScript II reverse transcriptase. Construction of the TCRbeta libraries relied on three nested rounds of multiplex PCR, following a slightly modified ARM-PCR procedure. Each of the first two PCR rounds ran for about 9 cycles and used multiplex TRBV1-TRBV30 forward primers together with a Cbeta reverse primer. Through fastp at Q25 and MiXCR, TCRdb rebuilt clones from the public reads, retaining in-frame beta chains. One record per CDR3 amino acid sequence lists the most common genes and DNA. Counted in this sample were fewer than 90,000 distinct CDR3 sequences; more than 65% of them appeared once. The ten biggest clones cover roughly 19% of the sample.

Total RNA and DNA were co-extracted from roughly 20-30 mg of bulk tissue with the AllPrep DNA/RNA mini kit, without cell sorting. Sequenced input: liver tumor tissue from sampling region 1. Per the publication, the cell subset or site label means: tumor region T1, superior pole. The receptors shown here come from a man aged 40-50 years with primary liver carcinoma and hepatitis B virus infection.

By proportion, this clonotype is medium-sized. The chain joins TRBV11-2 to TRBJ2-1, with 7 positions matching TRBD1. V lost 3 bases, J lost 6 bases, and 8 bases stayed unmatched. The germline CDR1 and CDR2 sequences are SGHAT and FQNNGV. The CDR3 spans 15 residues. CDR3 sequence (DNA): TGTGCCAGCAGCTTCGATGACAGGGATTTCAATGAGCAGTTCTTC. Translated: CASSFDDRDFNEQFF.

A remark on this clonotype: This may arise from a read error, as a much more abundant clone is one base away. The gene calls are TRBV10-3 and TRBJ2-3, with 7 positions matching TRBD1. Germline CDR1 reads ENHRY; CDR2 reads SYGVKD. CDR3 length: 14 residues. Trimming at V came to 10 bases and at J to 0 bases, leaving 7 bases not matched to a gene. The CDR3, as DNA: TGTGCCAACGGAGACAGGGCCAGCACAGATACGCAGTATTTT. This sequence encodes CANGDRASTDTQYF.

This clonotype was counted only a few times. This chain uses TRBV20-1 with TRBJ2-1, with D hard to call. Looked up from germline, CDR1 is DFQATT and CDR2 is SNEGSKA (reference sequence). With 7 bases removed from V and 4 bases from J, the gap between germline ends came to 17 bases. The CDR3 contains 14 residues. The CDR3, as DNA: TGCAGTGTCCCCCCCCGAAGCCCTTACAATGAGCAGTTCTTC. This encodes CSVPPRSPYNEQFF.

Concerning this clonotype: Germline and junction disagree at one end, which may indicate a read error. The chain employs TRBV4-1 and TRBJ2-5; D possibly corresponds to TRBD1 (6 bases). CDR3 length equals 16 residues. The germline V gene encodes CDR1 MGHRA and CDR2 YSYEKL. CDR3 nucleotides: TGCACCAGCAGCCAAACACCTGGACAGACTCAAGAGAGCCAGTACTTC. Amino acids: CTSSQTPGQTQESQYF.

With regard to this clonotype: A read error may produce the germline difference seen at one junction end. The rearrangement joins TRBV5-8 to TRBJ1-5; D might be TRBD1 (6 bases). Germline CDR1 is SGHTS and CDR2 is YDEGEE. This CDR3 comprises 16 residues. Here the CDR3 reads CASNLKGVSLNQPQHF. CDR3 in DNA: TGTGCCAGCAACTTGAAGGGGGTCAGTCTCAATCAGCCCCAGCATTTT.

This clonotype has more than one count but fewer than ten. The J gene is TRBJ1-5, the V gene TRBV2; D call uncertain. The CDR3 runs 14 residues. CDR1 is SNHLY, CDR2 FYNNEI, per germline. Trimming removed 5 bases at V and 0 bases at J, with 8 bases between. The chain's CDR3 is CASSPESSNQPQHF. CDR3 coding DNA: TGTGCCAGCAGTCCCGAGTCTAGCAATCAGCCCCAGCATTTT. The complete variable domain, with remaining parts taken from reference TRBV2 and TRBJ1-5, reads EPEVTQTPSHQVTQMGQEVILRCVPISNHLYFYWYRQILGQKVEFLVSFYNNEISEKSEIFDDQFSVERPDGSNFTLKIRSTKLEDSAMYFCASSPESSNQPQHFGDGTRLSIL.